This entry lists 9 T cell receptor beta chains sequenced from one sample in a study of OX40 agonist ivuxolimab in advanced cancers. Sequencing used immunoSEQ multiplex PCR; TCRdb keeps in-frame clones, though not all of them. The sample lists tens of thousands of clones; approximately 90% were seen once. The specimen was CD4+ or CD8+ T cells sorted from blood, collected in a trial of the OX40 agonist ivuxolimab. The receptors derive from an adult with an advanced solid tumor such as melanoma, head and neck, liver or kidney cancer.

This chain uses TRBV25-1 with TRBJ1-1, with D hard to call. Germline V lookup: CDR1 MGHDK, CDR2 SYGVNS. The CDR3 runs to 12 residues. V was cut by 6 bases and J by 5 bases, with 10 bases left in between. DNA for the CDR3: TGTGCCAGCAGCGAAGGATGGACTGAAGCTTTCTTT. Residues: CASSEGWTEAFF.

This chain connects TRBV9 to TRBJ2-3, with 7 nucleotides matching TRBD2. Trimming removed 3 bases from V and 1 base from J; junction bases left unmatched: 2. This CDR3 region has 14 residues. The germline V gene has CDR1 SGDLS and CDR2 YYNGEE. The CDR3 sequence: CASSAGGGTDTQYF. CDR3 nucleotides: TGTGCCAGCAGCGCTGGGGGGGGCACAGATACGCAGTATTTT.

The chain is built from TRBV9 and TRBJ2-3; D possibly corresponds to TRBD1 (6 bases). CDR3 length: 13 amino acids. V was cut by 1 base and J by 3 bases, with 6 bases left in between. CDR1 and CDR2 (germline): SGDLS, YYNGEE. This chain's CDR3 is CASSVQGTDTQYF. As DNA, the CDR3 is TGTGCCAGCAGCGTACAGGGGACAGATACGCAGTATTTT.

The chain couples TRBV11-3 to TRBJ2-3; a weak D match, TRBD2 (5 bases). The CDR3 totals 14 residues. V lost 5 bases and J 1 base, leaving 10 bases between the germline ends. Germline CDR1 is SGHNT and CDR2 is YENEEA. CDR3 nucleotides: TGTGCCAGCAGCCCGAGGGATGGCACAGATACGCAGTATTTT. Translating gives CASSPRDGTDTQYF.

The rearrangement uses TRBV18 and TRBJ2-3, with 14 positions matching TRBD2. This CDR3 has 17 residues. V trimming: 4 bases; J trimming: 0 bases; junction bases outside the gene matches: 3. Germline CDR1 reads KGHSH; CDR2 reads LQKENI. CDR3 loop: CASSRTSGGTSTDTQYF. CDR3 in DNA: TGTGCCAGCTCACGGACTAGCGGGGGGACAAGCACAGATACGCAGTATTTT. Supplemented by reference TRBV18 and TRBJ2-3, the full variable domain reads NAGVMQNPRHLVRRRGQEARLRCSPMKGHSHVYWYRQLPEEGLKFMVYLQKENIIDESGMPKERFSAEFPKEGPSILRIQQVVRGDSAAYFCASSRTSGGTSTDTQYFGPGTRLTVL.

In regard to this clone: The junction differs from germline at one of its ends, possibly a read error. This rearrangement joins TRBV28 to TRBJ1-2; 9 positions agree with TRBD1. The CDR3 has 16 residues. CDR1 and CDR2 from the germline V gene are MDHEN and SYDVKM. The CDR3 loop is CASSFYRTGADYDYTF. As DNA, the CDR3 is TGTGCCAGCAGTTTCTACCGGACAGGGGCGGACTATGACTACACCTTC.

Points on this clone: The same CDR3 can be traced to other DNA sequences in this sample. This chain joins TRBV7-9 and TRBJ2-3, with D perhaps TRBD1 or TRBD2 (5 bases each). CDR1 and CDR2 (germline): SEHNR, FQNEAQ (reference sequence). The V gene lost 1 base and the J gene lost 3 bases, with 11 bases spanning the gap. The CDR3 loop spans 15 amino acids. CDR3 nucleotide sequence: TGTGCCAGCAGCTTAGATGGGGGAGTTACAGATACGCAGTATTTT. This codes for CASSLDGGVTDTQYF.

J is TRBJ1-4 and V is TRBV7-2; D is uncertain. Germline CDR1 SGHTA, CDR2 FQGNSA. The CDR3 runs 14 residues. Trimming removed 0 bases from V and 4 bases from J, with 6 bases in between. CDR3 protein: CASSLAGSNEKLFF. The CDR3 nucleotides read TGTGCCAGCAGCTTAGCAGGGAGTAATGAAAAACTGTTTTTT.

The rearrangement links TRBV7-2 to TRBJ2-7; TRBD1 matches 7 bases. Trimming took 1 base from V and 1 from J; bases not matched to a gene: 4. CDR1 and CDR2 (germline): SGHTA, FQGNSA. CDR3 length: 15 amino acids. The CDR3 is CASSLDGTVSYEQYF. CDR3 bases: TGTGCCAGCAGCTTAGACGGGACAGTGTCCTACGAGCAGTACTTC.